This section outlines one T cell receptor beta chain sequence together with its context. Its antigen has not been determined. Within one base of it there is no much larger clone, and no base qualities were kept. This record belongs to a study of cytotoxic CD8 clonotypes in ibrutinib-treated CLL (dated by TCRdb to about 2021). A note on the overall study: The cohort included about 15 treatment-naive and roughly 10 relapsed/refractory patients; roughly 17 were IGHV unmutated. Responses were partial in about 25 patients and complete in 2; after median about 63 months follow-up, some 15 stayed in remission and approximately 12 progressed. The response samples were drawn at a median of approximately 11 months into treatment, with a range of about 6 to 36 months. On average, each sample yielded roughly 250,000 productive templates and 94,082 productive rearrangements. Of the roughly 90 participants in the trial, about two dozen had longitudinal samples available. Cryopreserved peripheral blood mononuclear cells were collected before treatment, at response, and at either disease progression or sustained remission. All remission and progressive disease samples were collected while patients were still receiving ibrutinib.

On a MiSeq, deep resolution sequencing aimed for a depth between 1 in 1 million and 1 in 200,000 T cells, with each clonotype covered around 9.2x on average. The immunoSEQ hsTCRB Kit was used to generate TCR beta libraries. The authors' pipeline ran thus. ImmunoSEQ Data Assistant and ImmunoSEQ Analyzer were used for data analysis, and V, D and J genes were assigned according to IMGT definitions. Clonality was computed as one minus normalized Shannon entropy of productive rearrangement frequencies, ranging from 0 to 1. Only overrepresented clonotypes making up at least 0.05% of each patient's repertoire were included in the public clonotype analysis. Approximately 14 age-matched healthy donor repertoires from immuneACCESS served as clonality controls. TCRdb re-hosts the immuneACCESS table, in-frame sequences only. Its copies lack some clones; in the studies checked, an unresolved V gene accounts for under half of them, and the cause for the rest is not known. That table furnishes V, J and clone size, whereas the DNA furnished D and trimming. This sample is represented by approximately 84,000 clones; around 75% of them were singletons. The ten largest clones represent about 4.8% of the sample.

Interpreted using the paper, the time point label stands for: approximately eleven months on ibrutinib. Roughly 1.8 micrograms of genomic DNA were extracted from cryopreserved PBMCs for TCR beta library preparation. Longitudinal blood samples from CLL patients on ibrutinib monotherapy underwent high-throughput TCR beta sequencing. The patients were enrolled in a single-center, open-label phase 2 trial of ibrutinib monotherapy. General study outcomes and caveats: Lymph node repertoires were not examined, and the timing of sampling was not matched between patients in sustained remission and those whose disease progressed. Baseline clonality exceeded that of age-matched healthy donors and correlated strongly with circulating CD8+ T-cell counts. Clonality rose at ibrutinib response, remained stable during sustained remission, and dropped back toward baseline at progression. Public clonotypes were rare and either shrank or stayed stable during treatment, and the rise in clonality at ibrutinib response reflected expansion of private clonotypes.

The sequenced sample was PBMCs, obtained after 12 months of ibrutinib treatment. The TCR sequence derives from a human donor with chronic lymphocytic leukemia.

The CDR3 loop reads CASSIGAAFGANVLTF. The bases are TGTGCCAGTAGTATCGGGGCAGCCTTTGGGGCCAACGTCCTGACTTTC. Recombination connected TRBV19 to TRBJ2-6; the D gene is possibly TRBD1 or TRBD2, with 5 bases matching each. The germline V gene (reference sequence) provides CDR1 LNHDA and CDR2 SQIVND. V loses 3 bases, J loses 3 bases, and the germline ends lie 12 bases apart. From its cysteine to its phenylalanine, the CDR3 spans 16 amino acids. The retained sequence is limited to the CDR3, 48 bases, with the frame set at the first base. Full variable domain (CDR3 extended with the reference TRBV19 and TRBJ2-6 proteins): DGGITQSPKYLFRKEGQNVTLSCEQNLNHDAMYWYRQDPGQGLRLIYYSQIVNDFQKGDIAEGYSVSREKKESFPLTVTSAQKNPTAFYLCASSIGAAFGANVLTFGAGSRLTVL.